This entry describes one T cell receptor (beta chain). The sample comes from a study of radiotherapy plus CTLA-4 blockade in lung cancer. From germline, CDR1 is MNHEY and CDR2 SMNVEV (reference sequence). The CDR3 has 16 amino acids. V lost 4 bases and J lost 4, with 19 bases in between. Only in-frame clones appear in the TCRdb table, and some are missing; sequencing was by immunoSEQ multiplex PCR. Counted here are tens of thousands of clones, 65% to 80% occurring once; the ten biggest clones make up just under 8%. This sequence joins TRBV27 and TRBJ1-2; D is perhaps TRBD1 (6 bases). The sequence was collected from a human donor with non-small cell lung cancer who had stable disease on radiotherapy plus ipilimumab. The sample here was peripheral blood, taken from a patient treated with radiotherapy plus ipilimumab. This CDR3 reads CASSSYRDSPSYGYTF. DNA of the CDR3: TGTGCCAGCAGTTCCTACAGGGATTCCCCATCCTATGGCTACACCTTC.